The entry that follows covers one T cell receptor beta chain sequence. Its target is not known. The CDR3 consists of 15 residues. From germline, CDR1 is SEHNR and CDR2 FQNEAQ (reference sequence). With V trimmed by 5 bases and J by 0 bases, 5 bases remained unmatched. The data derive from a study of cytomegalovirus exposure and HLA in healthy donors. Findings and limits, study-wide: More clonal expansion characterized HLA-associated TCR beta chains than equally common others in a later analysis. More than 150 TCR beta chains were listed as cytomegalovirus-associated.

13 Jbeta primers and 60 Vbeta primers were used for the PCR. The data were produced by immunoSEQ multiplex PCR, yet TCRdb's version contains in-frame clones alone and is incomplete. The repertoire holds under 200,000 clones, with 60% to 85% as singletons. This chain joins TRBV7-9 and TRBJ2-7; 9 positions agree with TRBD1. The sequenced material came from PBMCs. The origin of this receptor is a woman in her forties in good health and CMV-seronegative. The CDR3: CASSPGTGISYEQYF. In DNA form, the CDR3 reads TGTGCCAGCAGCCCCGGGACAGGGATCTCCTACGAGCAGTACTTC.